Listed below are T cell receptor beta chains from one sample, sequenced in a study of CD8 T cells in ankylosing spondylitis. In TCRdb, the 5' RACE reads were re-called with MiXCR into one record per CDR3 protein. In the table there are around 140,000 distinct CDR3 sequences, 11% of which are singletons. The specimen was blood, either unsorted or a sorted T cell fraction (not recorded which). The receptors come from a female donor with ankylosing spondylitis or in good health (not recorded which). The CDR3 runs from the conserved cysteine through the conserved F or W. A D gene is named only where the DNA matches it firmly. Clone size is given for some rows only: seen once, a few or many times, or a class if the clone is expanded.

V: TRBV2
size: many
J: TRBJ1-2
D: -
DNA: TGTGCCAGTGGGACGTTTGGCTACACCTTC
CDR3: CASGTFGYTF

V: TRBV20-1
size: many
J: TRBJ1-4
D: -
DNA: TGCAGTGCTAGGCCGGGACCCCATGACGAAAAACTGTTTTTT
CDR3: CSARPGPHDEKLFF

V: TRBV5-1
size: many
J: TRBJ2-3
D: -
DNA: TGCGCCAGCAGCTTGGGGGCCACAGATACGCAGTATTTT
CDR3: CASSLGATDTQYF

V: TRBV7-2
size: many
J: TRBJ2-1
D: -
DNA: TGTGCCAGCAGCTTAGAGATAGCAAGCGAGCAGTTCTTC
CDR3: CASSLEIASEQFF

V: TRBV20-1
size: many
J: TRBJ1-5
D: -
DNA: TGCAGTGCTAGCCGGGGGATCGACAGCGTAAATCAGCCCCAGCATTTT
CDR3: CSASRGIDSVNQPQHF

V: TRBV2
size: -
J: TRBJ2-1
D: -
DNA: TGTGCCAGCAGTGGAGAGGGAAGTGAGCAGTTCTTC
CDR3: CASSGEGSEQFF

V: TRBV3-1
size: many
J: TRBJ2-1
D: -
DNA: TGTGCCAGCAGCCATCCCAGGAATGAGCAGTTCTTC
CDR3: CASSHPRNEQFF

V: TRBV12-3/TRBV12-4
size: many
J: TRBJ2-2
D: -
DNA: TGTGCCAGCATGTACACCGGGGAGCTGTTTTTT
CDR3: CASMYTGELFF

V: TRBV12-3/TRBV12-4
size: many
J: TRBJ1-5
D: -
DNA: TGTGCCAGCACCGAGGGGGACAGCAATCAGCCCCAGCATTTT
CDR3: CASTEGDSNQPQHF

V: TRBV29-1
size: many
J: TRBJ2-1
D: -
DNA: TGCAGCACCGAAGCCCCACTTGGACCGTACAATGAGCAGTTCTTC
CDR3: CSTEAPLGPYNEQFF

V: TRBV29-1
size: -
J: TRBJ1-1
D: -
DNA: TGCAGCGTGGTGGGGGGATTGGGCACTGAAGCTTTCTTT
CDR3: CSVVGGLGTEAFF

V: TRBV5-1
size: many
J: TRBJ2-3
D: TRBD2
DNA: TGCGCCAGCAGCTTGGCGGGGGGAGCAGATACGCAGTATTTT
CDR3: CASSLAGGADTQYF

V: TRBV20-1
size: many
J: TRBJ2-5
D: -
DNA: TGCAGTGCTCTCCTGGGAGAGACCCAGTACTTC
CDR3: CSALLGETQYF

V: TRBV6-2/TRBV6-3
size: many
J: TRBJ2-1
D: -
DNA: TGTGCCAGCAGTTACCCCAGGAGGGGGCCATACAATGAGCAGTTCTTC
CDR3: CASSYPRRGPYNEQFF

V: TRBV6-1
size: many
J: TRBJ1-2
D: -
DNA: TGTGCCAGCAAAATAACTCTCTCTGGCTACACCTTC
CDR3: CASKITLSGYTF

V: TRBV20-1
size: many
J: TRBJ2-4
D: -
DNA: TGCAGTGCTAGAGATCTGGGGGTGTCCCTCATTCAGTACTTC
CDR3: CSARDLGVSLIQYF

V: TRBV5-5
size: many
J: TRBJ2-7
D: -
DNA: TGTGCCAGCAGCTTGGAAGGCGGGGCAGGGCCTAGGCCCTACGAGCAGTACTTC
CDR3: CASSLEGGAGPRPYEQYF